The entry below gives a single T cell receptor (beta chain) sequence along with its context. Its antigen is still unknown. Alpha and beta constant-region primers primed reverse transcription of around 500 ng RNA. Using multiplexing indices, alpha and beta chain libraries were generated apart by chain-specific third strand synthesis. TCRdb processed the 5' RACE reads anew with MiXCR; each CDR3 protein has one entry. The sample lists around 18,000 distinct CDR3 sequences; over 9.5% were seen once. The data were obtained in a study of HIV-infected patients and healthy controls. The repertoire came from unfractionated whole blood and reflected all unsorted peripheral T cells. CDR3 size: 14 residues. CDR1 SEHNR and CDR2 FQNEAQ come from the germline V gene (reference sequence). Trimming took 2 bases from V and 0 from J, leaving 7 bases between them. Study outcomes and limitations: HLA types of the donors remained undetermined. Mean usage of eight alpha and eight beta V genes differed significantly in HIV-infected patients versus controls. HIV+ repertoires were severely depleted of MAIT alpha-chain CDR3s, unlike healthy controls. HIV-infected patients shared fewer CDR3 sequences between individuals than healthy controls.

The sample taken for sequencing was blood. The chain employs TRBV7-9 and TRBJ1-1; maybe TRBD1 (5 bases). The source is an adult in good health. The CDR3 protein is CASSLQGVNTEAFF. As DNA, the CDR3 is TGTGCCAGCAGCTTACAAGGGGTGAACACTGAAGCTTTCTTT.